This T cell receptor beta chain was obtained from a study of control samples from healthy donors and cancer patients. V was trimmed by 8 bases and J by 7 bases, leaving 12 bases between them. From germline, CDR1 is MDHEN and CDR2 SYDVKM. The CDR3 spans 13 residues. Only in-frame clones appear in the TCRdb table, and some are missing; sequencing was by immunoSEQ multiplex PCR. The table records some 2,900 clones, approximately 84% of them present only once. The sample holds one count of this clone. This chain connects TRBV28 to TRBJ1-6; D might be TRBD1 (6 bases). The sample consisted of formalin-fixed, paraffin-embedded tissue. The clonotype comes from a male donor with melanoma. The CDR3 DNA reads TGTGCCAGCCGCCCCAGGGGAAATTCACCCCTCCACTTT. It translates to CASRPRGNSPLHF.